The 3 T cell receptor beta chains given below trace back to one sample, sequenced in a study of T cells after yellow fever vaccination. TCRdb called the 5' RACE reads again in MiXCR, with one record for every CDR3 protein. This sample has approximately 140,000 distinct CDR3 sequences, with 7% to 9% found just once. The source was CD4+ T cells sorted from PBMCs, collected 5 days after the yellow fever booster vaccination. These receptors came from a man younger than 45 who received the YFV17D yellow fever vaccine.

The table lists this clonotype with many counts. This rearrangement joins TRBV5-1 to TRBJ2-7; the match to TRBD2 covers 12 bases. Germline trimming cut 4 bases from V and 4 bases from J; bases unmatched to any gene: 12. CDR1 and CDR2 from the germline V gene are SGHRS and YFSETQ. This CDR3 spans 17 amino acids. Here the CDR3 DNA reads TGCGCCAGCAGCATGGGACTAGCGGGCCCTTCGTTGTACGAGCAGTACTTC. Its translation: CASSMGLAGPSLYEQYF.

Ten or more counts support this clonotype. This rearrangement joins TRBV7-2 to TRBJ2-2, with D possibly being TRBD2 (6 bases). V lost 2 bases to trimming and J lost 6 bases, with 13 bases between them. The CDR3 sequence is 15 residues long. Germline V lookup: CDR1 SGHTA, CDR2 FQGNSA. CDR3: CASSLRAGGPGELFF. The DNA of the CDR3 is TGTGCCAGCAGCTTAAGAGCGGGTGGCCCCGGGGAGCTGTTTTTT.

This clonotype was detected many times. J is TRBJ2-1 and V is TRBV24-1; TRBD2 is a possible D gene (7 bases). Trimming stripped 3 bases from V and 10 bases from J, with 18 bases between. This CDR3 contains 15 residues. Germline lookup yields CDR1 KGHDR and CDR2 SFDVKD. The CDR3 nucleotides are TGTGCCACCAGTGATCCCCGCGGGGGCCCGGAGGAGCAGTTCTTC. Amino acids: CATSDPRGGPEEQFF.